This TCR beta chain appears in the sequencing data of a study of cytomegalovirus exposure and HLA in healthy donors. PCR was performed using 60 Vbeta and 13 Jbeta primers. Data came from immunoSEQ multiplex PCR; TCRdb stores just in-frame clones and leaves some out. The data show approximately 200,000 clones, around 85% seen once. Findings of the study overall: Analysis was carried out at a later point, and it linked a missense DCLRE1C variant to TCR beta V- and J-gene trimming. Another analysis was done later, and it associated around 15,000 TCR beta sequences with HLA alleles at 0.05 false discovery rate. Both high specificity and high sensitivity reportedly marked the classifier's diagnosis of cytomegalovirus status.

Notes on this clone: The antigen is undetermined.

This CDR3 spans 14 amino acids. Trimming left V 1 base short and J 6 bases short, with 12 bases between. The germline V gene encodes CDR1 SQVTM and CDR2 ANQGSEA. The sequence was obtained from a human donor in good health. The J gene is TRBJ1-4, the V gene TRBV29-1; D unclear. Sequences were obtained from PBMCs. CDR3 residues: CSVEGVGGYEKLFF. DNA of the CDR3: TGCAGCGTTGAAGGAGTAGGAGGCTATGAAAAACTGTTTTTT.